The clone carrying this TCR beta chain is a singleton in its sample. Trimming cost V 2 bases and J 4 bases, with 20 bases left between them. Germline values: CDR1 MGHRA, CDR2 YSYEKL. The CDR3 runs 17 residues. One entry per CDR3 protein results from TCRdb running MiXCR on the reads. The sample holds hundreds of thousands of distinct CDR3 sequences, roughly a sixth seen once. The record originates from a study of T cell repertoires in cytomegalovirus infection. The sequence derives from a human donor in good health (CMV status not recorded). Some clones in this sample may be carry-over from other donors' samples. Material for sequencing was PBMCs. The chain carries TRBV4-1 and TRBJ1-2, with D perhaps TRBD1 (6 bases). CDR3 in DNA: TGCGCCAGCAGCCAACTCCGGACGGGGGCGGTGAGCTATGGCTACACCTTC. Its translation: CASSQLRTGAVSYGYTF.